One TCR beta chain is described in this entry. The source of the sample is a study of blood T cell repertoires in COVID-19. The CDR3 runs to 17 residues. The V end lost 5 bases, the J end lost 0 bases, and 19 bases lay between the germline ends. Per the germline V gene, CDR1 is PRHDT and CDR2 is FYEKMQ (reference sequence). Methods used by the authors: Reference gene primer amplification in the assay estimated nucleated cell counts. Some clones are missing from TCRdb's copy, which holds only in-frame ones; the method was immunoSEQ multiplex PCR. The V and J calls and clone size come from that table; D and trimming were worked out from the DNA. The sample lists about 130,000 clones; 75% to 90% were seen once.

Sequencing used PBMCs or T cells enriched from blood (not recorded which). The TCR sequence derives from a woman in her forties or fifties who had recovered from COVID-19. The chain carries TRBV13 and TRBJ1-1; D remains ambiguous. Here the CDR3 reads CASSQRATGRMNTEAFF. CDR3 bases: TGTGCCAGCAGCCAGCGGGCCACGGGCCGTATGAACACTGAAGCTTTCTTT.